This T cell receptor beta chain appears in the sequencing data of a study of blood T cell repertoires in COVID-19. As for the study in general: There were acute and convalescent COVID-19 samples, and they came from the United States, Italy and Spain. T cells, B-cell-depleted T cells, or PBMCs provided the cDNA or gDNA that served as material.

In the study's own analysis: Reference gene primer amplification gave estimated nucleated cell counts. Profiled with immunoSEQ multiplex PCR; TCRdb holds only in-frame clones, not every one. V, J and clone size reflect that table, while D and trimming were determined from the DNA. The table has fewer than 55,000 clones, approximately 80% seen once; the top ten hold less than 3%. The V end was cut by 0 bases, the J end by 4 bases, with 12 bases between. Germline lookup yields CDR1 SGHDN and CDR2 FVKESK. The CDR3 contains 15 residues. The rearrangement joins TRBV14 to TRBJ1-2; D unresolved. The specimen was peripheral blood. The source of this sequence is a woman aged 55-75 years with acute or convalescent COVID-19. The CDR3 reads CASSQEMGTVYGYTF. The CDR3 DNA follows: TGTGCCAGCAGCCAAGAAATGGGCACGGTCTATGGCTACACCTTC.